These T cell receptor beta chains were read from a single sample in a study of cytotoxic CD8 clonotypes in ibrutinib-treated CLL. Sequenced by immunoSEQ multiplex PCR; TCRdb stores in-frame clones only, minus some. The sample contains around 150,000 clones, approximately 91% of which appear only once. Sample: PBMCs, taken at disease progression, from a patient treated with ibrutinib. The origin of the receptors is a human donor with chronic lymphocytic leukemia. Each CDR3 is given with its conserved first and last residue. The size entry is marked missing in some rows and otherwise reads once, few, many or a size class.

>TRBJ2-3|NA|TRBV27
CASSRQGSTDTQYF
>TRBJ2-1|NA|TRBV28
CASSSDRGTNEQFF
>TRBJ1-1|NA|TRBV12-5
CASGDRSWDAFF
>TRBJ2-1|NA|TRBV6-1
CASSEALLYGLAEYNEQFF
>TRBJ2-2|NA|TRBV2
CASSPGQGRTGELFF
>TRBJ1-2|NA|TRBV4-3
CASSQTPRTAVYGYTF
>TRBJ1-2|NA|TRBV10-3
CAISDHDLDVDYGYTF
>TRBJ2-7|NA|TRBV19
CATRSLGQVSYEQYF
>TRBJ2-7|NA|TRBV6-6
CASSYERRGEQYF
>TRBJ1-3|NA|TRBV19
CASTSGGGRSGNTIYF
>TRBJ1-6|NA|TRBV5-4
CASSRGTESPTNSPLHF
>TRBJ1-5|once|TRBV10-3
CAISESGTESQPQHF
>TRBJ2-7|NA|TRBV7-9
CASSLGVLPYEQYF
>TRBJ1-2|NA|TRBV6-6
CASSGYPPSNYGYTF
>TRBJ2-7|once|TRBV5-1
CASNTLEQYF
>TRBJ2-5|NA|TRBV10-2
CASSGASLGETQYF
>TRBJ1-5|NA|TRBV19
CASSIGRLQPQHF
>TRBJ2-5|NA|TRBV5-1
CASSVGRSGRAKETQYF
>TRBJ1-5|NA|TRBV9
CASSERDRGRLCNQPQHF
>TRBJ2-5|NA|TRBV5-6
CASSTLGLETQYF
>TRBJ1-2|NA|TRBV20-1
CSASAALGDTF
>TRBJ1-2|once|TRBV7-9
CASSLAGDGLYYGYTF
>TRBJ2-7|NA|TRBV15
CATSRDRIGSYEQYF
>TRBJ1-6|once|TRBV30
CAWSQQGGSPLHF
>TRBJ2-7|NA|TRBV7-2
CASSLVASLYYEQYF
>TRBJ2-1|NA|TRBV5-4
CASSDLRISYNEQFF
>TRBJ1-5|NA|TRBV19
CASSTPLPGQIRGNQPQHF
>TRBJ2-2|NA|TRBV11-2
CATKKFFGGLAGSTGELFF
>TRBJ2-3|NA|TRBV11-3
CASSLEGFPTDTQYF
>TRBJ2-7|NA|TRBV21-1
CASSLGASEQYF
>TRBJ2-6|few|TRBV6-1
CASSESAGANVLTF
>TRBJ2-7|NA|TRBV4-3
CASSQDIATAKFYEQYF
>TRBJ2-7|NA|TRBV10-3
CASGDAGKQYF
>TRBJ2-1|NA|TRBV29-1
CSVDRDSYNEQFF
>TRBJ2-5|NA|TRBV4-1
CASSQSPPLLAGAVTQYF
>TRBJ2-1|NA|TRBV10-3
CATGLGNEQFF
>TRBJ2-5|once|TRBV11-3
CASSLGGGRAGETQYF
>TRBJ2-5|NA|TRBV19
CASSKAGGIETQYF
>TRBJ2-1|once|TRBV7-7
CASSPGDGLAGRVNEQFF
>TRBJ2-1|NA|TRBV28
CATMRVGLAGRYEQFF
>TRBJ2-7|once|TRBV27
CASGGLGLTYEQYF
>TRBJ2-2|NA|TRBV6-1
CASSYRGDAGELFF
>TRBJ2-4|NA|TRBV9
CASSAPETGGLSKNIQYF
>TRBJ1-1|NA|TRBV11-3
CASSLVSRVTEAFF
>TRBJ1-2|NA|TRBV5-5
CASSPSKTGGIGYTF
>TRBJ2-1|NA|TRBV11-2
CASSFERPYNEQFF
>TRBJ2-7|NA|TRBV4-2
CASSQVASERSYEQYF
>TRBJ2-1|NA|TRBV29-1
CSVVRQLHEQFF
>TRBJ1-1|NA|TRBV7-2
CASSLRGRNEIAEAFF
>TRBJ1-1|NA|TRBV19
CASSVTFSNTEAFF
>TRBJ2-3|NA|TRBV28
CASSTPAGGEKGPTQRPKDTQYF
>TRBJ2-7|NA|TRBV7-2
CASSLRIRGAYDEQYF
>TRBJ2-7|NA|TRBV19
CASSLGLAGGYEQYF
>TRBJ2-7|NA|TRBV19
CASSMQGLAPSYEQYF